This TCR beta chain came from a study of molecular identifiers for immune sequencing clone quantification. Study-wide findings and caveats: Clones exceeding 20 RNA copies carried over 97% of effector molecules but under 1% of naive-cell molecules.

TCRdb reanalysed the PCR reads using MiXCR and keeps one entry per CDR3 protein. Of 600,000 to 650,000 distinct CDR3 sequences listed, 15% to 20% were seen once; the top ten hold roughly 0.85%. This clonotype has a handful of counts. Its antigen is as yet unknown. The clonotype was recovered from a human donor in good health. Some libraries in this study had Jurkat cell RNA spiked in. Sequencing input: naive CD8+ T cells from blood, with Jurkat cell RNA spiked in. Subset denoted: FACS-sorted CD8+CD4-CCR7+CD45RA+ naive T cells.

CDR3 in amino acids: CASSFSAGQGGDTQYF. The CDR3 coding sequence is TGTGCCAGCAGTTTTTCCGCGGGGCAGGGGGGGGATACGCAGTATTTT. The rearrangement uses TRBV28 and TRBJ2-3, with D tentatively TRBD1 or TRBD2 (7 bases each). The germline V and J ends were trimmed by 3 bases and 6 bases, with 19 bases remaining between them. The CDR3 runs 16 residues. Germline V gene data show CDR1 as MDHEN and CDR2 as SYDVKM.